The source of this T cell receptor (beta chain) is a study of OX40 agonist ivuxolimab in advanced cancers. The V gene's germline CDR1 is MGHRA and CDR2 YSYEKL. Trimming removed 2 bases at V and 3 bases at J, with 14 bases between. The CDR3 length is 15 residues. Sequencing was performed with immunoSEQ multiplex PCR; in TCRdb, only in-frame clones are kept and a portion is missing. The sample carries roughly 67,000 clones, around 84% recorded once. V usage is TRBV4-1 and J usage is TRBJ2-7, with D perhaps matching TRBD1 (5 bases). This receptor was obtained from an adult with an advanced solid tumor such as melanoma, head and neck, liver or kidney cancer. Sequencing was performed on CD4+ or CD8+ T cells sorted from blood, taken in a trial of the OX40 agonist ivuxolimab. This chain's CDR3 is CASSQSWQGNYEQYF. The CDR3 nucleotides read TGCGCCAGCAGCCAAAGTTGGCAGGGAAACTACGAGCAGTACTTC.